The 14 T cell receptor beta chains below were found in one sample sequenced in a study of blood T cell repertoires in COVID-19. The assay was immunoSEQ multiplex PCR, and TCRdb's table has in-frame clones only and misses some. Among about 47,000 clones listed, 85% to 90% were seen once. Sample: peripheral blood. These receptors came from a man older than 75 with active or convalescent COVID-19.

The CDR3 loop reads CAWSVGGGHQPQHF. For the CDR3, the DNA is TGTGCCTGGAGTGTCGGCGGGGGGCACCAGCCCCAGCATTTT. This chain links TRBV30 with TRBJ1-5; a possible D gene is TRBD1 (6 bases). The CDR3 spans 14 residues. Deletions cut 0 bases from V and 7 bases from J, with 13 bases between. Germline V gives CDR1 GTSNPN, CDR2 SVGIG (reference sequence).

The chain joins TRBV7-2 to TRBJ1-1, with 9 nucleotides matching TRBD1. The CDR3 spans 15 residues. V shed 5 bases, J shed 10 bases, and the junction held 14 bases outside the gene matches. The germline gives CDR1 SGHTA, CDR2 FQGNSA. In nucleotides, the CDR3 is TGTGCCAGCAGCAGAGCCGGGACAGGGTCTTGGACAGCTTTCTTT. Translated, it gives CASSRAGTGSWTAFF.

The chain has TRBV19 and TRBJ1-1; D is uncertain. The germline V and J ends were trimmed by 3 bases and 0 bases, with 5 bases remaining between them. CDR1 and CDR2 from the germline V gene are LNHDA and SQIVND (reference sequence). This CDR3 has 13 residues. CDR3 sequence (DNA): TGTGCCAGTAGTATTTTCATGAACACTGAAGCTTTCTTT. This gives the protein CASSIFMNTEAFF.

V and J are TRBV28 and TRBJ1-1; tentatively, D is TRBD1 (5 bases). The V and J ends lost 1 base and 11 bases respectively, with 14 bases between them. The CDR3 spans 13 residues. In germline, CDR1 is MDHEN, CDR2 SYDVKM. CDR3 amino acids: CASSLSNQGWAFF. CDR3 nucleotides: TGTGCCAGCAGTTTATCTAATCAGGGCTGGGCTTTCTTT.

The chain employs TRBV27 and TRBJ1-2; D ambiguous. Germline V gene data show CDR1 as MNHEY and CDR2 as SMNVEV (reference sequence). The CDR3 runs to 17 residues. The V gene lost 6 bases and the J gene lost 4 bases, with 24 bases spanning the gap. This chain's CDR3 is CASSPLRVTRPSYGYTF. In DNA, the CDR3 is TGTGCCAGCAGCCCCCTCCGGGTCACACGGCCCTCCTATGGCTACACCTTC.

The rearrangement links TRBV28 to TRBJ1-2; TRBD1 matches 7 bases. Germline assignment: CDR1 MDHEN and CDR2 SYDVKM. This CDR3 comprises 14 residues. V gave up 7 bases and J gave up 4 bases; unmatched junction bases: 9. CDR3 in DNA: TGTGCCAGCACTCCCCCGGGACAGAGCTATGGCTACACCTTC. It specifies CASTPPGQSYGYTF.

The chain uses TRBV7-6 and TRBJ2-3; D is possibly TRBD2 (5 bases). CDR1 is SGHVS and CDR2 is FNYEAQ in the germline V gene. The CDR3 has 15 residues. The V end lost 5 bases, the J end lost 3 bases, and 15 bases lay between the germline ends. The CDR3 sequence is CASSRTGSRTDTQYF. In DNA, the CDR3 is TGTGCCAGCAGCCGGACTGGTTCGAGAACAGATACGCAGTATTTT.

The genes are TRBV7-2 and TRBJ2-2, with TRBD1 identical over 8 bases. The CDR3 is 16 amino acids. The V gene end was trimmed by 4 bases and the J gene end by 1 base; junction bases not matched to a gene: 5. Germline V gene data show CDR1 as SGHTA and CDR2 as FQGNSA. In DNA, the CDR3 is TGTGCCAGCAGCTCTCAGGGGGCCGGGAACACCGGGGAGCTGTTTTTT. Amino acid sequence: CASSSQGAGNTGELFF. Filled out from reference TRBV7-2 and TRBJ2-2, the complete variable domain reads GAGVSQSPSNKVTEKGKDVELRCDPISGHTALYWYRQSLGQGLEFLIYFQGNSAPDKSGLPSDRFSAERTGGSVSTLTIQRTQQEDSAVYLCASSSQGAGNTGELFFGEGSRLTVL.

The chain has TRBV30 and TRBJ1-2, with TRBD1 as a possible D gene (6 bases). Germline V gene sequence: CDR1 GTSNPN, CDR2 SVGIG (reference sequence). CDR3 length equals 14 residues. V was trimmed by 3 bases and J by 2 bases, leaving 13 bases between them. CDR3 nucleotides: TGTGCCTGGAGAGCAACAGGGCTCAACTATGGCTACACCTTC. Amino acids: CAWRATGLNYGYTF.

The CDR3 nucleotides read TGTGCCAGCAGTGAAGCTCAGGGGGTTAGGTACGAGCAGTACTTC. Amino acids: CASSEAQGVRYEQYF. This sequence joins TRBV2 and TRBJ2-7; 7 bases map to TRBD1. The J segment lost 4 bases and the V segment lost 0 bases, leaving 6 bases of the junction unmatched. Per germline, CDR1 SNHLY and CDR2 FYNNEI. CDR3 length: 15 residues.

V usage is TRBV11-2 and J usage is TRBJ2-7; TRBD1 matches 11 bases. The length of the CDR3 is 14 residues. Germline CDR1 is SGHAT and CDR2 is FQNNGV. Trimming took 6 bases from V and 5 from J; bases not matched to a gene: 6. The CDR3 protein is CASSVGQGADEQYF. The CDR3 nucleotides read TGTGCCAGCAGTGTCGGACAGGGGGCTGACGAGCAGTACTTC.

This sequence joins TRBV19 and TRBJ1-2, with 8 bases fitting TRBD1. CDR3 length: 16 residues. J was trimmed by 4 bases and V by 4 bases; bases with no gene match: 11. The germline V gene encodes CDR1 LNHDA and CDR2 SQIVND (reference sequence). CDR3 loop: CASSSPTRTGSYGYTF. The DNA for the CDR3 is TGTGCCAGTAGTAGCCCCACCCGGACAGGGAGCTATGGCTACACCTTC.

The chain joins TRBV28 to TRBJ1-2; maybe TRBD1 (5 bases). This CDR3 has 12 residues. Deletions cut 3 bases from V and 7 bases from J, with 9 bases between. Germline V gene sequence: CDR1 MDHEN, CDR2 SYDVKM. In DNA, the CDR3 is TGTGCCAGCAGTTTCGGCAGGGCTGGCTACACCTTC. This gives the protein CASSFGRAGYTF.

This sequence joins TRBV27 and TRBJ1-1, with a weak D call TRBD1 (5 bases). The CDR3 contains 13 residues. The ends were cut back, 0 bases at V and 12 bases at J, with 14 bases in the middle. CDR1 MNHEY and CDR2 SMNVEV come from the germline V gene (reference sequence). CDR3 sequence: CASSLSGTADSFF. For the CDR3, the DNA is TGTGCCAGCAGTTTATCAGGGACTGCCGATTCTTTCTTT.